The text below deals with one TCR beta chain. Trimming took off 2 bases at V and 6 bases at J, with 8 bases between the two ends. The CDR3 runs to 13 residues. CDR1 and CDR2 (germline): SGHKS, YYEKEE (reference sequence). The libraries were made with immunoSEQ v3. Method: immunoSEQ multiplex PCR; TCRdb's copy keeps in-frame clones and lacks some. The table includes about 52,000 clones, roughly 85% detected once. Time point of the sample: pre-treatment sample, taken before nivolumab and TIL therapy. The data were taken from a study of TIL therapy for anti-PD-1-resistant metastatic lung cancer. Sequenced here: blood, sampled at baseline. The rearrangement joins TRBV5-5 to TRBJ2-2, with D tentatively TRBD2 (6 bases). The receptor was derived from a woman between 25 and 85 years old with non-small cell lung cancer. CDR3 nucleotides: TGTGCCAGCAGCTTCGGGGGATCCGGGGAGCTGTTTTTT. This sequence encodes CASSFGGSGELFF.